This entry describes one T cell receptor (beta chain). Antigen specificity is unknown. This sample is drawn from a study of cytomegalovirus exposure and HLA in healthy donors. Whole-study findings and limits: The study designated 150 or so TCR beta chains cytomegalovirus-associated. A further, later analysis showed that HLA-associated TCR beta chains (compared with equally common others) were more clonally expanded. In a later analysis, DRB1 alleles had the most associated TCRs; HLA-C alleles the fewest.

This CDR3 is built from 17 residues. V was shortened by 1 base and J by 5 bases, with 20 bases between the two germline ends. Germline V CDR1 and CDR2: SGHVS, FQNEAQ. PCR employed 60 Vbeta and 13 Jbeta primers. The data were produced by immunoSEQ multiplex PCR, yet TCRdb's version contains in-frame clones alone and is incomplete. This repertoire shows 120,000 to 150,000 clones, around 80% found once; its top ten account for roughly 2.2%. This clonotype originated in a young man in good health and CMV-seronegative. Sequencing was performed on PBMCs. The chain carries TRBV7-8 and TRBJ1-2; maybe TRBD1 (5 bases). The CDR3 DNA is TGTGCCAGCAGCTTAGGTAGCAGGGTCCAAGACTTGTATGGCTACACCTTC. This translates into CASSLGSRVQDLYGYTF.